Listed here is a single T cell receptor beta chain. With 2 bases removed from V and 2 bases from J, the gap between germline ends came to 9 bases. Germline CDR1 is GTSNPN and CDR2 is SVGIG (reference sequence). The CDR3 length is 13 residues. The sample is drawn from a study of T cell changes during pregnancy in multiple sclerosis. Some clones are missing from TCRdb's copy, which holds only in-frame ones; the method was immunoSEQ multiplex PCR. The sample gives more than 25,000 clones, 91% of which show up once; about 3.6% is in the top ten. This TCR was recovered from a female donor in good health, enrolled as a control in a pregnancy study. This sequence joins TRBV30 and TRBJ1-1, with D unclear. Material: CD8+ T cells from peripheral blood mononuclear cells, obtained in the second trimester of pregnancy. The CDR3 spells CAWSLGSNTEAFF. Here the CDR3 DNA reads TGTGCCTGGAGTCTAGGGAGCAACACTGAAGCTTTCTTT.